This TCR beta chain is from a study of blood T cell repertoires in COVID-19. Study-level background: The United States, Italy and Spain were the sources of the acute and convalescent COVID-19 samples. Nucleic acid was either cDNA or gDNA, and it came from T cells, B-cell-depleted T cells, or PBMCs.

The method was immunoSEQ multiplex PCR; TCRdb's version includes in-frame clones alone and lacks a portion of them. The sample consists of 110,000 or so clones, 75% to 90% of them appearing once. Germline trimming cut 3 bases from V and 8 bases from J; bases unmatched to any gene: 8. Germline V gene data show CDR1 as WSHSY and CDR2 as SAAADI. The CDR3 has 15 residues. The sequenced material came from peripheral blood. The chain uses TRBV10-2 and TRBJ1-2; TRBD1 agrees at 11 bases. This clonotype was obtained from a woman aged 55-70 years with COVID-19, enrolled during active disease. CDR3 nucleotides: TGCGCCAGCAGTGACTTTGGACAGGGGGCGGGCGGCTACACCTTC. Translated: CASSDFGQGAGGYTF.